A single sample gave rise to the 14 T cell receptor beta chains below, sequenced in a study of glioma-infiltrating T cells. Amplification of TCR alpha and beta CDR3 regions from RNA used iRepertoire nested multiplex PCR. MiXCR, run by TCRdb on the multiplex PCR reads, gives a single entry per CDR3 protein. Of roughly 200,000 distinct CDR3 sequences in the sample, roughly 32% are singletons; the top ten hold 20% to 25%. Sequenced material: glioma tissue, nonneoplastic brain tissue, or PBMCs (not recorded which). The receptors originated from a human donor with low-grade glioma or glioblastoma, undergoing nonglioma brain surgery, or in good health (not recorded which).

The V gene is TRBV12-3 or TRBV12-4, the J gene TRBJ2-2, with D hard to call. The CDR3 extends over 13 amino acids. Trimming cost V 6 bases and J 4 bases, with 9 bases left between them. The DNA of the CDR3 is TGTGCCAGCAGGGATGTTGTCACCGGGGAGCTGTTTTTT. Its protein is CASRDVVTGELFF.

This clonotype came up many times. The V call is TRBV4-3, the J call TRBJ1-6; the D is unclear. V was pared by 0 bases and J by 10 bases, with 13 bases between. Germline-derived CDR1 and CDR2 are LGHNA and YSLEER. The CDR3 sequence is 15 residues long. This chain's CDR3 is CASSQDKLGISPLHF. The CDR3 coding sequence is TGCGCCAGCAGCCAAGATAAGCTCGGCATATCACCCCTCCACTTT.

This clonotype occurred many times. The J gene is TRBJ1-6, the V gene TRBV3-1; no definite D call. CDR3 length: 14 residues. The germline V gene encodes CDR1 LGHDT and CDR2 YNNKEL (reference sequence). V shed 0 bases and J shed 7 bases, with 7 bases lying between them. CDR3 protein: CASSQDRSNSPLHF. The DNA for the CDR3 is TGTGCCAGCAGCCAAGACAGGTCCAATTCACCCCTCCACTTT.

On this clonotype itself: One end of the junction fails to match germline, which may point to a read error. The CDR3 region has the DNA TGCGCCAGCAGCCAAGATTGGGCAGGGGCTGAGCAGTCCTTC. Its translation is CASSQDWAGAEQSF. The rearrangement uses TRBV4-1 and TRBJ2-7; D might be TRBD1 (6 bases). Looked up from germline, CDR1 is MGHRA and CDR2 is YSYEKL. The CDR3 totals 14 residues.

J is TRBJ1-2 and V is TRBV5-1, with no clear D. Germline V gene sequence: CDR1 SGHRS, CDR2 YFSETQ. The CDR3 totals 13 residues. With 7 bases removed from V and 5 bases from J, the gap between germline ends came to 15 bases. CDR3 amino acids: CASGGGPGYGYTF. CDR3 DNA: TGCGCCAGCGGAGGAGGGCCCGGTTATGGCTACACCTTC.

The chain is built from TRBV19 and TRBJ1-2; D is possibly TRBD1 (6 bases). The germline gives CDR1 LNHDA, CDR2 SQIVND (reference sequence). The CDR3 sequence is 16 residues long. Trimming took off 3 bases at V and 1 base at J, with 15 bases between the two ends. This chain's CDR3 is CASSMGRGTYNYGYTF. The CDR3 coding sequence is TGTGCCAGTAGTATGGGGAGGGGGACTTATAACTATGGCTACACCTTC.

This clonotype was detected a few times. The CDR3 is CASSSRPGEETQYF. For the CDR3, the DNA is TGCGCCAGCAGCTCCCGACCGGGGGAAGAGACCCAGTACTTC. V and J are TRBV5-1 and TRBJ2-5; possible D gene TRBD2, 6 bases. The CDR3 sequence is 14 residues long. CDR1 SGHRS and CDR2 YFSETQ come from the germline V gene. Between the trimmed V and J ends, which lost 3 bases and 3 bases, there was a span of 12 bases.

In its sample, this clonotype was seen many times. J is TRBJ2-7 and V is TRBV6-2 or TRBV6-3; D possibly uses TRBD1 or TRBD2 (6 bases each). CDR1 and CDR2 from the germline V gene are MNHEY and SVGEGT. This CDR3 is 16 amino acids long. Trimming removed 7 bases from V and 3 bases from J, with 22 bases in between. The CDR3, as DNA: TGTGCCAGCAATAGGAGGGATGGCGGAGGGGGCTACGAGCAGTACTTC. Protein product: CASNRRDGGGGYEQYF.

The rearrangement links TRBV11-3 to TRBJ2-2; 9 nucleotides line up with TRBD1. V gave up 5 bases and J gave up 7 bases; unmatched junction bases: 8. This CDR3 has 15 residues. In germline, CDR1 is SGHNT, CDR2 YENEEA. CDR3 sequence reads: CASSEQGQGFGELFF. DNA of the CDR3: TGTGCCAGCAGCGAGCAGGGACAGGGCTTCGGGGAGCTGTTTTTT. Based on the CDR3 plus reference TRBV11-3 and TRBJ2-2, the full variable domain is EAGVVQSPRYKIIEKKQPVAFWCNPISGHNTLYWYLQNLGQGPELLIRYENEEAVDDSQLPKDRFSAERLKGVDSTLKIQPAELGDSAVYLCASSEQGQGFGELFFGEGSRLTVL.

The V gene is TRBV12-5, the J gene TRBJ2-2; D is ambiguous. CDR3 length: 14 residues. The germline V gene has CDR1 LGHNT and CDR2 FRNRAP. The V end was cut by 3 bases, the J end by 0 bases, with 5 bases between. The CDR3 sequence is CASGFLPNTGELFF. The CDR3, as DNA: TGTGCTAGTGGTTTTCTTCCGAACACCGGGGAGCTGTTTTTT.

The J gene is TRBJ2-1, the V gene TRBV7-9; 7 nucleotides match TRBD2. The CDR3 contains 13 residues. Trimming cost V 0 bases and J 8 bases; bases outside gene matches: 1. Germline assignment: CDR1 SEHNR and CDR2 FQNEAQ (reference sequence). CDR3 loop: CASSLASGHEQFF. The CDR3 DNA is TGTGCCAGCAGCTTAGCTAGCGGGCATGAGCAGTTCTTC.

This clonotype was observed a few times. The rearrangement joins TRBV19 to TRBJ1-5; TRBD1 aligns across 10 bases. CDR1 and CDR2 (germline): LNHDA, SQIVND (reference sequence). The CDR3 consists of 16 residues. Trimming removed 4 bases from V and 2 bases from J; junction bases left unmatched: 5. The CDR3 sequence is CASSNDRGQGNQPQHF. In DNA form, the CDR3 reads TGTGCCAGTAGTAACGACAGGGGGCAAGGCAATCAGCCCCAGCATTTT.

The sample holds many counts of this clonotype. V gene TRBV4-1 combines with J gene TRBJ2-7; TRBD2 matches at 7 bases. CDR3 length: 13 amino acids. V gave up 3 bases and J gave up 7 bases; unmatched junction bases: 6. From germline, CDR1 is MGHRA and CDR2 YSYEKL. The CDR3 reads CASSQPGGREQYF. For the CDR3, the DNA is TGCGCCAGCAGCCAGCCGGGAGGTCGGGAGCAGTACTTC.

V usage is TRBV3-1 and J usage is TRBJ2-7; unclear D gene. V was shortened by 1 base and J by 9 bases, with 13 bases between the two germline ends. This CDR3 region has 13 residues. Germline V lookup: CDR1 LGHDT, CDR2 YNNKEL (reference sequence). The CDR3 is CASSQVRRSGQYF. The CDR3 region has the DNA TGTGCCAGCAGCCAAGTCCGGCGATCCGGGCAGTACTTC.